The T cell receptor (beta chain) described here comes from a study of shared clonotypes between healthy human individuals. Germline V gene lookup returns CDR1 MNHEY and CDR2 SMNVEV (reference sequence). The CDR3 contains 11 residues. Deletions cut 7 bases from V and 5 bases from J, with 8 bases between. Only in-frame clones appear in the TCRdb table, and some are missing; sequencing was by immunoSEQ multiplex PCR. The sample holds around 1.1 million clones, roughly 80% seen once. This sequence was found in a young man in good health. Some clones in this sample may be carry-over from other donors' samples. The sequencing input was memory CD4+ T cells from PBMCs. Subset given: CD45RA-negative fraction. This sequence joins TRBV27 and TRBJ2-5; D is unresolved. CDR3 DNA sequence: TGTGCCAGCACCCAAGGGGAGACCCAGTACTTC. Translating gives CASTQGETQYF.